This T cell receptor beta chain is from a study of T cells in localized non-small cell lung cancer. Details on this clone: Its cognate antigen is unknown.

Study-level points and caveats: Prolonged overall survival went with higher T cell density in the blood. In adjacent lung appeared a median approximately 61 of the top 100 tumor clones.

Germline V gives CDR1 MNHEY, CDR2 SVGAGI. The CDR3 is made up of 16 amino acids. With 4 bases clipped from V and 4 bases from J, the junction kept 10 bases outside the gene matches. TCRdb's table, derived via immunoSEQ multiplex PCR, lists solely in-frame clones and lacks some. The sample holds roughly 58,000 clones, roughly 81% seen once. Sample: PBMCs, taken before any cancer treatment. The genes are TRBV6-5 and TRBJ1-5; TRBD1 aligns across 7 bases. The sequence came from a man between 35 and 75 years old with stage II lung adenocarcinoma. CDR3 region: CASSSTTGRVNQPQHF. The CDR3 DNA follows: TGTGCCAGCAGTTCTACGACAGGGAGAGTGAATCAGCCCCAGCATTTT.